Following are 7 T cell receptor beta chains from one sample sequenced in a study of type 1 and type 2 diabetes patients. Genomic DNA was the PCR template. Multiplex PCR with 30 forward and 13 reverse primers amplified the TCR beta CDR3. TCRdb re-called the multiplex PCR reads with MiXCR, one entry per CDR3 protein. The sample has 280,000 or so distinct CDR3 sequences, roughly 44% seen once. Sequencing was done on a sample of peripheral blood mononuclear cells (PBMCs). The receptors derive from a man aged 18 to 29 with type 2 diabetes.

The chain uses TRBV28 and TRBJ2-7; TRBD1 might be the D (6 bases). Deletions cut 6 bases from V and 0 bases from J, with 15 bases between. The CDR3 consists of 15 residues. CDR1 and CDR2 from the germline V gene are MDHEN and SYDVKM. The CDR3 loop reads CASSSRMTGSYEQYF. The CDR3 bases are TGTGCCAGCAGCAGTCGGATGACAGGCTCCTACGAGCAGTACTTC.

V and J are TRBV15 and TRBJ2-3; D unclear. Germline V gene lookup returns CDR1 LNHNV and CDR2 YYDKDF (reference sequence). The CDR3 loop spans 14 amino acids. V was trimmed by 0 bases and J by 7 bases, leaving 11 bases between them. The CDR3 loop is CATSRDKSIHTQYF. The CDR3 DNA is TGTGCCACCAGCAGAGACAAGTCCATCCATACGCAGTATTTT. Full variable domain (missing parts from reference TRBV15 and TRBJ2-3): DAMVIQNPRYQVTQFGKPVTLSCSQTLNHNVMYWYQQKSSQAPKLLFHYYDKDFNNEADTPDNFQSRRPNTSFCFLDIRSPGLGDTAMYLCATSRDKSIHTQYFGPGTRLTVL.

Only a few counts were recorded for this clonotype. The chain carries TRBV6-5 and TRBJ1-2, with a possible D match to TRBD1 (5 bases). The CDR3 has 11 residues. Between the trimmed V and J ends, which lost 7 bases and 6 bases, there was a span of 9 bases. The germline V gene encodes CDR1 MNHEY and CDR2 SVGAGI. The CDR3 DNA reads as TGTGCCAGCACGCAAGGGGATGGCTACACCTTC. Translation: CASTQGDGYTF.

The gene calls are TRBV6-2 or TRBV6-3 and TRBJ1-6, with a possible D match to TRBD1 (5 bases). Trimming cost V 7 bases and J 10 bases, with 11 bases left between them. Germline V gene data show CDR1 as MNHEY and CDR2 as SVGEGT. The CDR3 extends over 12 amino acids. The CDR3 DNA sequence: TGTGCCAGCAAAGGGGTTCCCTCACCCCTCCACTTT. As protein: CASKGVPSPLHF.

This chain uses TRBV12-3 or TRBV12-4 with TRBJ2-2; perhaps TRBD1 as D (6 bases). Trimming removed 2 bases at V and 3 bases at J, with 10 bases between. This CDR3 comprises 15 residues. The CDR3 nucleotides read TGTGCCAGCAGTTTACAGGGGTTCGACACCGGGGAGCTGTTTTTT. Its protein product is CASSLQGFDTGELFF.

The chain is built from TRBV20-1 and TRBJ2-3; D might be TRBD2 (6 bases). The germline V and J ends were trimmed by 3 bases and 6 bases, with 16 bases remaining between them. The CDR3 extends over 14 amino acids. Germline lookup yields CDR1 DFQATT and CDR2 SNEGSKA (reference sequence). In nucleotides, the CDR3 is TGCAGTGCTAGTTTTGGGGACTCCTCGGATACGCAGTATTTT. Translation: CSASFGDSSDTQYF.

The rearrangement joins TRBV7-6 to TRBJ1-2; the D gene is possibly TRBD1 (5 bases). Deletions cut 1 base from V and 6 bases from J, with 24 bases between. The germline V gene has CDR1 SGHVS and CDR2 FNYEAQ. The CDR3 is made up of 18 amino acids. In DNA form, the CDR3 reads TGTGCCAGCAGCTTAGTGGGGGAATCGGGGACTAGTCGCCATGGCTACACCTTC. Translation: CASSLVGESGTSRHGYTF.